The 25 T cell receptor beta chains given below trace back to one sample, sequenced in a study of T cells after posttransplantation cyclophosphamide. The assay was immunoSEQ multiplex PCR, and TCRdb's table has in-frame clones only and misses some. The sample has under 10,000 clones, around 83% seen once. Cyclophosphamide on days +3 and +4 followed busulfan-fludarabine conditioning and a marrow graft. Material: PBMCs, obtained approximately 2,000 days after a stem cell transplant with posttransplant cyclophosphamide. The source is a female patient aged 35 to 55 who received an allogeneic stem cell transplant from a related donor, was CMV-positive, and had no GVHD. Some T cells may have originated in the graft donor.

The sample holds a few counts of this clone. The gene calls are TRBV2 and TRBJ2-7, with a possible D match to TRBD1 (7 bases). V was trimmed by 7 bases and J by 1 base, leaving 11 bases between them. Germline V lookup: CDR1 SNHLY, CDR2 FYNNEI. The CDR3 has 13 residues. In DNA, the CDR3 is TGTGCCAGCAATCAGGGGGGTTCCTACGAGCAGTACTTC. Translating it yields CASNQGGSYEQYF.

V is TRBV4-2 and J is TRBJ1-6; D gene unclear. Trimming took 2 bases from V and 3 from J, leaving 11 bases between them. Per germline, CDR1 LGHNA and CDR2 YNFKEQ. The CDR3 has 16 amino acids. The CDR3 loop is CASSQTPGSYNSPLHF. CDR3 nucleotide sequence: TGTGCCAGCAGCCAAACCCCAGGAAGCTATAATTCACCCCTCCACTTT.

In this sample, this clone turned up once. At one end, the junction sequence differs from germline, possibly due to a read error. The chain links TRBV27 to TRBJ2-7; tentatively, D is TRBD1 (5 bases). In germline, CDR1 is MNHEY, CDR2 SMNVEV (reference sequence). CDR3 length: 15 amino acids. CDR3 nucleotides: TGTGCCAGCAGTATATCTGACAGCGCGGTCTACGAGCAGTACTTC. This codes for CASSISDSAVYEQYF.

The J gene is TRBJ2-7, the V gene TRBV2; D is perhaps TRBD1 (5 bases). CDR3 length equals 13 residues. V was trimmed by 7 bases and J by 3 bases, leaving 13 bases between them. Per the germline V gene, CDR1 is SNHLY and CDR2 is FYNNEI. CDR3 protein: CASKGAEDYEQYF. The CDR3 nucleotides are TGTGCCAGCAAAGGGGCGGAAGACTACGAGCAGTACTTC.

The V gene is TRBV2, the J gene TRBJ1-1; a possible D gene is TRBD1 (5 bases). V was cut by 7 bases and J by 1 base, with 10 bases left in between. Germline V gene lookup returns CDR1 SNHLY and CDR2 FYNNEI. The CDR3 runs 13 residues. CDR3 coding DNA: TGTGCCAGCAAGAGGACACAGAACACTGAAGCTTTCTTT. Protein: CASKRTQNTEAFF.

The chain links TRBV11-3 to TRBJ2-7; 9 nucleotides line up with TRBD2. The CDR3 runs 14 residues. The V and J ends lost 5 bases and 3 bases, in that order; junction bases with no gene match: 5. Germline lookup yields CDR1 SGHNT and CDR2 YENEEA. CDR3 coding DNA: TGTGCCAGCAGCCAGGGACTAGCTAACTACGAGCAGTACTTC. It translates to CASSQGLANYEQYF.

V usage is TRBV9 and J usage is TRBJ2-2, with D possibly TRBD2 on 5 matching bases. Per the germline V gene, CDR1 is SGDLS and CDR2 is YYNGEE. The CDR3 spans 16 residues. The V gene lost 4 bases and the J gene lost 0 bases, with 13 bases spanning the gap. The CDR3 protein is CASSYESGTNTGELFF. The CDR3 DNA follows: TGTGCCAGCAGCTATGAGAGCGGAACGAACACCGGGGAGCTGTTTTTT.

The CDR3 loop is CASSEYRVGPGVNTEAFF. CDR3 sequence (DNA): TGTGCCAGCAGTGAATATAGGGTTGGGCCAGGGGTGAACACTGAAGCTTTCTTT. This rearrangement joins TRBV2 to TRBJ1-1, with D maybe TRBD1 (6 bases). Germline values: CDR1 SNHLY, CDR2 FYNNEI. The V end was cut by 2 bases, the J end by 0 bases, with 19 bases between. The CDR3 has 18 residues.

The chain carries TRBV12-5 and TRBJ1-5; D is uncertain. The CDR3 spans 14 residues. The germline V gene encodes CDR1 LGHNT and CDR2 FRNRAP. V lost 3 bases, J lost 0 bases, and 6 bases lay in between. The CDR3 region is CASGFGVSNQPQHF. The CDR3 nucleotides are TGTGCTAGTGGTTTCGGGGTTAGCAATCAGCCCCAGCATTTT.

The chain links TRBV7-3 to TRBJ2-7, with a possible D match to TRBD2 (7 bases). The CDR3 sequence is 15 residues long. The V gene lost 5 bases and the J gene lost 3 bases, with 17 bases spanning the gap. CDR1 is SGHTA, CDR2 FQGTGA, per germline. CDR3 DNA sequence: TGTGCCAGCAGCCAACCGGGGGGCGCAGGCTACGAGCAGTACTTC. This encodes CASSQPGGAGYEQYF.

The rearrangement uses TRBV18 and TRBJ2-5; D not certain. Germline V gives CDR1 KGHSH, CDR2 LQKENI. This CDR3 region has 13 residues. V was pared by 3 bases and J by 1 base, with 6 bases between. CDR3 residues: CASSPRGQETQYF. The CDR3 DNA follows: TGTGCCAGCTCACCCAGAGGCCAAGAGACCCAGTACTTC.

The rearrangement links TRBV30 to TRBJ2-7; 9 nucleotides line up with TRBD1. The CDR3 is made up of 15 amino acids. Per the germline V gene, CDR1 is GTSNPN and CDR2 is SVGIG (reference sequence). V shed 3 bases, J shed 0 bases, and the junction held 6 bases outside the gene matches. The CDR3 is CAWRGQGNSSYEQYF. The DNA of the CDR3 is TGTGCCTGGAGGGGACAGGGCAACAGCTCCTACGAGCAGTACTTC.

The rearrangement links TRBV7-3 to TRBJ2-2; perhaps TRBD1 as D (5 bases). The CDR3 covers 19 residues. V was trimmed by 1 base and J by 1 base, leaving 19 bases between them. Germline V gene lookup returns CDR1 SGHTA and CDR2 FQGTGA. CDR3 sequence reads: CASSLRAILRRENTGELFF. Written as DNA, the CDR3 is TGTGCCAGCAGCTTAAGAGCGATCCTCCGCAGGGAGAACACCGGGGAGCTGTTTTTT.

The chain is built from TRBV14 and TRBJ1-1; 7 bases fit TRBD1. The CDR3 is 13 residues long. V gave up 2 bases and J gave up 7 bases; unmatched junction bases: 4. Looked up from germline, CDR1 is SGHDN and CDR2 is FVKESK. As DNA, the CDR3 is TGTGCCAGCAGCCAACTAAACAGGGGTGAAGCTTTCTTT. Its translation: CASSQLNRGEAFF.

This chain joins TRBV28 and TRBJ2-1, with 10 bases that match TRBD1. The CDR3 spans 12 residues. Trimming cost V 2 bases and J 14 bases; bases outside gene matches: 3. Germline CDR1 MDHEN, CDR2 SYDVKM. CDR3 nucleotides: TGTGCCAGCAGTTTAAACGGACAGGGGGAGTTCTTC. It encodes CASSLNGQGEFF.

This rearrangement joins TRBV29-1 to TRBJ2-7, with D possibly matching TRBD1 (6 bases). CDR3 length equals 14 residues. Germline V gene sequence: CDR1 SQVTM, CDR2 ANQGSEA. Trimming stripped 0 bases from V and 4 bases from J, with 13 bases between. The CDR3 DNA is TGCAGCGTTGAAGAGGACAGCCCAGGGTACGAGCAGTACTTC. It yields the protein CSVEEDSPGYEQYF.

Only a few counts were recorded for this clone. This chain connects TRBV15 to TRBJ1-5; TRBD1 aligns across 12 bases. This CDR3 contains 12 residues. Per the germline V gene, CDR1 is LNHNV and CDR2 is YYDKDF (reference sequence). The V gene end was trimmed by 1 base and the J gene end by 15 bases; junction bases not matched to a gene: 1. The chain's CDR3 is CATSRGDRGLHF. CDR3 nucleotides: TGTGCCACCAGCAGAGGGGACAGGGGGCTGCATTTT.

The J gene is TRBJ1-2, the V gene TRBV28; TRBD1 aligns across 8 bases. After removal of 5 bases from V and 4 bases from J, the junction contained 9 bases not matched to a gene. CDR3 length: 15 amino acids. Germline CDR1 and CDR2: MDHEN and SYDVKM. CDR3 amino acids: CASSRTQGGGYGYTF. CDR3 sequence (DNA): TGTGCCAGCAGTCGTACACAGGGGGGTGGCTATGGCTACACCTTC.

J is TRBJ2-3 and V is TRBV5-1; maybe TRBD1 (6 bases). Germline CDR1 and CDR2: SGHRS and YFSETQ. The CDR3 length is 16 residues. Deletions cut 4 bases from V and 2 bases from J, with 17 bases between. CDR3 region: CASSPGGRGNTDTQYF. CDR3 DNA sequence: TGCGCCAGCAGCCCTGGAGGCAGGGGAAACACAGATACGCAGTATTTT.

This chain links TRBV2 with TRBJ1-2; D may be TRBD1 (5 bases). The CDR3 length is 13 residues. Germline V gives CDR1 SNHLY, CDR2 FYNNEI. V was trimmed by 5 bases and J by 6 bases, leaving 13 bases between them. CDR3 sequence: CASSLGGVNGYTF. The CDR3 DNA follows: TGTGCCAGCAGTCTTGGGGGGGTCAATGGCTACACCTTC.

This clone was detected once. The genes are TRBV5-1 and TRBJ2-2; weak D call: TRBD2 (5 bases). CDR3 length: 15 amino acids. Germline V gives CDR1 SGHRS, CDR2 YFSETQ. The germline V and J ends were trimmed by 3 bases and 4 bases, with 13 bases remaining between them. The CDR3 sequence is CASSSTRGGTGELFF. CDR3 sequence (DNA): TGCGCCAGCAGCTCAACCCGGGGTGGCACCGGGGAGCTGTTTTTT.

This chain connects TRBV7-3 to TRBJ2-2; TRBD2 matches 8 bases. CDR1 is SGHTA, CDR2 FQGTGA, per germline. The V and J ends lost 3 bases and 7 bases, in that order; junction bases with no gene match: 4. The CDR3 spans 14 residues. The CDR3 sequence: CASSLTSAFGELFF. DNA of the CDR3: TGTGCCAGCAGCTTGACTAGCGCTTTCGGGGAGCTGTTTTTT.

This clone was counted a few times. V usage is TRBV30 and J usage is TRBJ2-2; 8 bases map to TRBD1. Germline lookup yields CDR1 GTSNPN and CDR2 SVGIG (reference sequence). V dropped 3 bases and J dropped 4; count of bases not matched to a gene: 10. The CDR3 is 16 amino acids. CDR3 loop: CAWSKQGESATGELFF. The CDR3 bases are TGTGCCTGGAGCAAACAGGGGGAATCGGCCACCGGGGAGCTGTTTTTT.

This clone was seen more than once but under ten times. The chain carries TRBV7-8 and TRBJ1-2; the D is unclear. From germline, CDR1 is SGHVS and CDR2 FQNEAQ. The ends were cut back, 1 base at V and 3 bases at J, with 9 bases in the middle. The CDR3 contains 14 residues. CDR3 in amino acids: CASSLGVGDYGYTF. The CDR3 nucleotides read TGTGCCAGCAGCTTAGGAGTGGGAGACTATGGCTACACCTTC.

The chain joins TRBV28 to TRBJ2-7, with 7 bases fitting TRBD2. Germline loops: CDR1 MDHEN, CDR2 SYDVKM. V shed 6 bases and J 1 base; nucleotides not matched to a gene: 15. The CDR3 totals 17 residues. CDR3 residues: CASSPWPEGEGSYEQYF. CDR3 bases: TGTGCCAGCAGCCCCTGGCCGGAAGGGGAGGGATCCTACGAGCAGTACTTC.